This T cell receptor beta chain was observed in a study of T cell responses to AZD1222 COVID-19 vaccine. This table comes from immunoSEQ multiplex PCR, and its TCRdb copy is limited to in-frame clones, with some not included. Among 140,000 to 150,000 clones listed, roughly 90% were seen once. Germline assignment: CDR1 MDHEN and CDR2 SYDVKM. Trimming stripped 5 bases from V and 2 bases from J, with 9 bases between. The CDR3 is made up of 13 amino acids. This clone was counted only a few times. V is TRBV28 and J is TRBJ2-5; D gene ambiguous. The receptor comes from an adult in good health. The sequences come from peripheral blood, collected on day 0 of AZD1222 vaccination. CDR3 sequence reads: CASSPPRQETQYF. CDR3 coding DNA: TGTGCCAGCAGTCCCCCTCGGCAAGAGACCCAGTACTTC.